The 28 T cell receptor beta chains given below trace back to one sample, sequenced in a study of identical twins. TCRdb processed the 5' RACE reads anew with MiXCR; each CDR3 protein has one entry. The sample lists hundreds of thousands of distinct CDR3 sequences; around 20% were seen once. These data also featured in a second study, about T cells expressing NK-cell markers.

Sequencing was done on a sample of PBMCs. The receptor source for this set is a woman younger than 30 in good health.

The sample holds a few counts of this clonotype. The genes are TRBV12-3 or TRBV12-4 and TRBJ2-3; D perhaps matches TRBD1 (6 bases). The CDR3 consists of 12 residues. Trimming left V 6 bases short and J 10 bases short, with 14 bases between. The CDR3 sequence: CASSLTGFAQYF. The CDR3 region has the DNA TGTGCCAGCAGCCTTACAGGGTTTGCGCAGTATTTT.

The chain uses TRBV6-1 and TRBJ2-5; 7 positions agree with TRBD1. CDR3 length: 13 residues. Looked up from germline, CDR1 is MNHNS and CDR2 is SASEGT. V dropped 8 bases and J dropped 4; count of bases not matched to a gene: 7. The CDR3 coding sequence is TGTGCCAGCTCGGACAGGTTGGGAGAGACCCAGTACTTC. It yields the protein CASSDRLGETQYF.

The chain recombines TRBV20-1 with TRBJ2-7, with D unclear. From germline, CDR1 is DFQATT and CDR2 SNEGSKA (reference sequence). The CDR3 consists of 11 residues. V was clipped by 7 bases and J by 1 base, with 8 bases between them. CDR3 loop: CSVRKSYEQYF. CDR3 in DNA: TGCAGTGTGAGGAAGTCCTACGAGCAGTACTTC.

The V gene is TRBV6-6, the J gene TRBJ1-2, with D possibly TRBD1 on 5 matching bases. The germline V gene encodes CDR1 MNHNY and CDR2 SVGAGI (reference sequence). The CDR3 loop spans 12 amino acids. V was clipped by 2 bases and J by 6 bases, with 7 bases between them. The CDR3 DNA follows: TGTGCCAGCAGTTACGGGACGGATGGCTACACCTTC. It yields the protein CASSYGTDGYTF.

V usage is TRBV29-1 and J usage is TRBJ2-7; D gene unclear. Germline CDR1 SQVTM, CDR2 ANQGSEA. The CDR3 extends over 11 amino acids. Between the trimmed V and J ends, which lost 5 bases and 1 base, there was a span of 6 bases. CDR3 protein: CSVLLSYEQYF. DNA of the CDR3: TGCAGCGTTCTGCTTTCCTACGAGCAGTACTTC.

J is TRBJ1-1 and V is TRBV10-3; D is unresolved. Deletions cut 0 bases from V and 5 bases from J, with 13 bases between. The CDR3 is 15 amino acids. CDR1 is ENHRY and CDR2 is SYGVKD in the germline V gene. CDR3 amino acids: CAISESRGGGTEAFF. The CDR3 DNA sequence: TGTGCCATCAGTGAGTCGAGAGGCGGTGGGACTGAAGCTTTCTTT.

J is TRBJ1-5 and V is TRBV29-1; TRBD1 is a possible D gene (6 bases). CDR1 SQVTM and CDR2 ANQGSEA come from the germline V gene. CDR3 size: 13 residues. V dropped 6 bases and J dropped 4 bases, with 13 bases sitting between them. Here the CDR3 reads CSVLTGLNQPQHF. The CDR3 nucleotides are TGCAGCGTGTTAACAGGGTTGAATCAGCCCCAGCATTTT.

This clonotype was counted at least ten times. The chain recombines TRBV7-9 with TRBJ2-7; tentative D call: TRBD1 (5 bases). The germline V gene encodes CDR1 SEHNR and CDR2 FQNEAQ (reference sequence). V lost 2 bases and J 4 bases, leaving 12 bases between the germline ends. The CDR3 loop spans 14 amino acids. The CDR3 reads CASSLKGLAYEQYF. In DNA, the CDR3 is TGTGCCAGCAGCTTAAAGGGGCTCGCGTACGAGCAGTACTTC.

This clonotype was seen only a few times. This chain connects TRBV12-3 or TRBV12-4 to TRBJ1-1; 11 bases agree with TRBD1. The CDR3 loop spans 15 amino acids. Unmatched junction bases numbered 13, after V lost 5 bases and J lost 11 bases. The CDR3 is CASSQTSGTGGEAFF. In DNA form, the CDR3 reads TGTGCCAGCAGTCAGACCTCCGGGACAGGGGGGGAGGCTTTCTTT.

There are many counts of this clonotype. The chain links TRBV14 to TRBJ2-3; D unresolved. Trimming left V 3 bases short and J 2 bases short, with 6 bases between. This CDR3 contains 13 residues. CDR1 is SGHDN, CDR2 FVKESK, per germline. The CDR3 is CASSHIYTDTQYF. The CDR3 DNA sequence: TGTGCCAGCAGCCACATCTACACAGATACGCAGTATTTT.

The V call is TRBV5-1, the J call TRBJ2-1, with 9 positions matching TRBD2. Germline V lookup: CDR1 SGHRS, CDR2 YFSETQ. This CDR3 has 14 amino acids. Trimming at V came to 7 bases and at J to 8 bases, leaving 10 bases not matched to a gene. The CDR3 is CASSPGTSIDEQFF. The CDR3 DNA follows: TGCGCCAGCTCACCAGGGACTAGCATCGATGAGCAGTTCTTC.

This clonotype was observed a few times. The gene calls are TRBV12-3 or TRBV12-4 and TRBJ2-3, with D perhaps matching TRBD1 (5 bases). The ends were cut back, 3 bases at V and 2 bases at J, with 12 bases in the middle. The CDR3 spans 15 residues. CDR3 sequence reads: CASSFLSQVTDTQYF. CDR3 nucleotide sequence: TGTGCCAGCAGTTTTCTATCACAGGTCACAGATACGCAGTATTTT.

The V and J genes are TRBV12-3 or TRBV12-4 and TRBJ2-4, with D perhaps given as TRBD1 or TRBD2 (7 bases each). Trimming pared 6 bases from V and 9 bases from J, leaving 21 bases between. This CDR3 is 15 amino acids long. This CDR3 is CASSQPGGGTLIQYF. The DNA for the CDR3 is TGTGCCAGCAGCCAACCAGGGGGGGGGACGCTCATTCAGTACTTC.

The chain combines TRBV7-9 with TRBJ2-7; D gene ambiguous. Between the trimmed V and J ends, which lost 5 bases and 5 bases, there was a span of 4 bases. The CDR3 has 10 residues. The germline CDR1 and CDR2 sequences are SEHNR and FQNEAQ (reference sequence). The CDR3 loop is CASSPDEQYF. The CDR3 nucleotides are TGTGCCAGCAGCCCGGACGAGCAGTACTTC.

The chain has TRBV20-1 and TRBJ2-1; 11 bases map to TRBD2. J was trimmed by 7 bases and V by 2 bases; bases with no gene match: 7. CDR3 size: 15 residues. CDR1 and CDR2 from the germline V gene are DFQATT and SNEGSKA (reference sequence). The DNA for the CDR3 is TGCAGTGCTAGAAGAGTAGCGGGGGGGGGAAATGAGCAGTTCTTC. Translated: CSARRVAGGGNEQFF.

The gene calls are TRBV11-2 and TRBJ2-1; TRBD2 matches at 12 bases. Germline CDR1 and CDR2: SGHAT and FQNNGV. Trimming took 5 bases from V and 5 from J; bases not matched to a gene: 7. This CDR3 contains 16 residues. CDR3 region: CASSRQLAGGHNEQFF. The CDR3 coding sequence is TGTGCCAGCAGCAGACAGCTAGCGGGGGGGCACAATGAGCAGTTCTTC.

This clonotype came up a few times. V gene TRBV12-3 or TRBV12-4 combines with J gene TRBJ1-1; 10 bases match TRBD1. This CDR3 is 13 amino acids long. Losses at the gene ends were 5 bases for V and 12 bases for J; bases not matched to a gene: 9. The CDR3 loop is CASSILPGQGTFF. CDR3 nucleotides: TGTGCCAGCAGTATTTTACCGGGACAGGGGACTTTCTTT.

This clonotype was seen more than once but under ten times. J is TRBJ1-2 and V is TRBV6-5; D not certain. The V gene's germline CDR1 is MNHEY and CDR2 SVGAGI. V lost 6 bases and J lost 4, with 9 bases in between. The CDR3 consists of 12 residues. As DNA, the CDR3 is TGTGCCAGCAGCCGAGTAGGCTATGGCTACACCTTC. As protein: CASSRVGYGYTF.

This clonotype came up a few times. The CDR3 region is CASSYPGRRNYGYTF. CDR3 DNA sequence: TGTGCCAGCAGTTACCCCGGCCGGCGTAACTATGGCTACACCTTC. The chain recombines TRBV6-2 or TRBV6-3 with TRBJ1-2, with D uncertain. The CDR3 sequence is 15 residues long. V was pared by 2 bases and J by 1 base, with 11 bases between. Germline V gene lookup returns CDR1 MNHEY and CDR2 SVGEGT.

This clonotype was found a few times. V and J are TRBV5-5 and TRBJ1-1; D gene unclear. Trimming left V 2 bases short and J 4 bases short, with 12 bases between. CDR3 length equals 14 residues. Germline V CDR1 and CDR2: SGHKS, YYEKEE (reference sequence). Written as DNA, the CDR3 is TGTGCCAGCAGCTTCGACGGACGAACCACTGAAGCTTTCTTT. This codes for CASSFDGRTTEAFF.

Many counts were recorded for this clonotype. The CDR3 DNA reads TGCAGTGCTGGGACCGGGACTAGCGATTACAATGAGCAGTTCTTC. Its translation is CSAGTGTSDYNEQFF. The chain recombines TRBV20-1 with TRBJ2-1; 10 positions agree with TRBD2. Looked up from germline, CDR1 is DFQATT and CDR2 is SNEGSKA (reference sequence). CDR3 length: 15 amino acids. The V and J ends lost 5 bases and 4 bases, in that order; junction bases with no gene match: 8.

This chain links TRBV6-5 with TRBJ1-1; TRBD1 matches at 7 bases. The germline CDR1 and CDR2 sequences are MNHEY and SVGAGI. CDR3 length: 14 residues. V gave up 0 bases and J gave up 6 bases; unmatched junction bases: 4. CDR3 residues: CASSYSTGLAEAFF. CDR3 bases: TGTGCCAGCAGTTACTCGACAGGGTTGGCTGAAGCTTTCTTT.

This clonotype was recorded a few times. The chain combines TRBV20-1 with TRBJ1-2; 7 bases match TRBD1. The V gene's germline CDR1 is DFQATT and CDR2 SNEGSKA (reference sequence). This CDR3 has 13 residues. The trim removed 7 bases at V and 5 bases at J, leaving 10 bases unmatched. CDR3 loop: CSGPQGVLYGYTF. DNA for the CDR3: TGCAGTGGACCCCAGGGGGTGCTGTATGGCTACACCTTC.

This clonotype was seen more than once but under ten times. The CDR3 DNA reads as TGTGCCAGCAGCGTAGACGTTAACACTGAAGCTTTCTTT. Protein sequence: CASSVDVNTEAFF. The chain uses TRBV9 and TRBJ1-1; D gene uncertain. CDR1 and CDR2 (germline): SGDLS, YYNGEE. The CDR3 is 13 residues long. V lost 0 bases to trimming and J lost 2 bases, with 5 bases between them. Supplemented by reference TRBV9 and TRBJ1-1, the full variable domain reads DSGVTQTPKHLITATGQRVTLRCSPRSGDLSVYWYQQSLDQGLQFLIQYYNGEERAKGNILERFSAQQFPDLHSELNLSSLELGDSALYFCASSVDVNTEAFFGQGTRLTVV.

V gene TRBV12-3 or TRBV12-4 combines with J gene TRBJ2-5; D is perhaps TRBD2 (7 bases). V was shortened by 7 bases and J by 2 bases, with 17 bases between the two germline ends. The CDR3 covers 15 residues. Written as DNA, the CDR3 is TGTGCCAGCACCATTTTGGAGGGGGGGCAAGAGACCCAGTACTTC. Translating gives CASTILEGGQETQYF.

This clonotype has ten or more counts. V gene TRBV20-1 combines with J gene TRBJ1-2; 10 bases are a match to TRBD1. From germline, CDR1 is DFQATT and CDR2 SNEGSKA (reference sequence). This CDR3 comprises 15 residues. J lost 5 bases, V lost 4 bases, and 10 bases had no gene match. The CDR3 here is CSATRTGGTEYGYTF. The CDR3 bases are TGCAGTGCTACCCGGACAGGGGGAACAGAATATGGCTACACCTTC.

This chain joins TRBV12-3 or TRBV12-4 and TRBJ2-1; D is ambiguous. This CDR3 region has 16 residues. The V end was cut by 3 bases, the J end by 3 bases, with 15 bases between. DNA for the CDR3: TGTGCCAGCAGTTTCCGACATTTGGTCTACTACAATGAGCAGTTCTTC. It encodes CASSFRHLVYYNEQFF.

V gene TRBV20-1 combines with J gene TRBJ2-6; D not certain. Germline loops: CDR1 DFQATT, CDR2 SNEGSKA (reference sequence). The CDR3 loop spans 13 amino acids. Trimming took off 4 bases at V and 4 bases at J, with 8 bases between the two ends. This CDR3 reads CSANLQGANVLTF. CDR3 bases: TGCAGTGCTAACCTACAAGGGGCCAACGTCCTGACTTTC.